The text below deals with one TCR beta chain. The antigen it binds to is not known. Per-base qualities were not stored, and no clone one base away is much larger. The sample has other DNA sequences that encode this CDR3 too. The data derive from a study of blood T cell repertoires in COVID-19 (dated by TCRdb to 2019 to 2021). About the full investigation: Collaborator samples came from the United States, Italy and Spain and covered acute and convalescent phases of COVID-19. Where available, HLA class I and class II types were taken from metadata supplied by the sample provider and were not determined by assay-based typing. The material from the prospective study consisted of cDNA or gDNA derived from T cells, B-cell-depleted T cells, or PBMCs. Subjects who had been exposed to COVID-19, were actively infected with it, or had recovered from it provided the deeply sampled blood TCRbeta repertoires that made up the dataset. The repertoires were released in a freely available public database meant as a resource for research on the immune response to SARS-CoV-2. The sample metadata nearly always contained a de-identified subject ID, COVID-19 status, age in years and sex. The samples were drawn from two sources: the first 160 participants of the ongoing ImmuneRACE study, and fewer than 1,500 subjects contributed by 6 global collaborators. Study-level results and caveats: How much clinical and demographic metadata was included differed by source and by participant, and the metadata was provided uncurated.

Participants in the prospective study were aged about 18 to 95 years, lived in under 30 United States geographic areas, and enrolled through a virtual design. In the prospective study, participants were assigned to cohorts based on the clinical history participants reported in a screening survey and a study questionnaire. ImmuneRACE Cohort 3 recovered participants were defined by two consecutive negative NP/OP PCR tests, healthcare professional clearance, or symptom resolution. In the prospective study, mobile phlebotomists collected whole blood, serum and a nasopharyngeal or oropharyngeal swab from each participant. Prospective study participants could optionally give additional blood draws and questionnaires over an approximately two-month period. Before DNA extraction, prospective study blood samples were shipped either frozen or at room temperature. Including the terminal cysteine and phenylalanine, the CDR3 comprises 13 residues. Only CDR3 DNA remains: 39 bases, in frame from the first base. Sequences SGHRS (CDR1) and YFSETQ (CDR2) are obtained from the germline V gene. V lost 0 bases and J lost 5 bases; the stretch between them is 6 bases long.

TCRbeta CDR3 regions were amplified from genomic DNA by means of the immunoSEQ Assay, a bias-controlled multiplex PCR. The paper's processing steps were these. The number of nucleated cells in each sample was estimated from the amplification of reference gene primers within the assay. To quantify the absolute abundance of each unique TCRbeta CDR3 rearrangement, sequence reads were collapsed and filtered. For each sample, productive Simpson clonality was calculated by taking the square root of Simpson's diversity index across productive rearrangements. The source is immuneACCESS, and TCRdb retained only in-frame sequences with V and J called. Part of the clones is not carried over; for the studies checked, unresolved V genes explain less than half of this, and the remainder is unexplained. Clone size and the V and J calls come from that table; the DNA yielded D and trimming. The sample includes 170,000 or so clones, with approximately 85% observed a single time. Around 9.5% of the sample belongs to the ten largest clones.

The chain uses TRBV5-1 and TRBJ1-5; no D gene call is confident. Source material: PBMCs or T cells enriched from blood (not recorded which). This TCR derives from a woman between 18 and 30 years old who had recovered from COVID-19. The DNA sequence follows: TGCGCCAGCAGCTTGGAGCGAGATCAGCCCCAGCATTTT. Its amino acids are CASSLERDQPQHF.